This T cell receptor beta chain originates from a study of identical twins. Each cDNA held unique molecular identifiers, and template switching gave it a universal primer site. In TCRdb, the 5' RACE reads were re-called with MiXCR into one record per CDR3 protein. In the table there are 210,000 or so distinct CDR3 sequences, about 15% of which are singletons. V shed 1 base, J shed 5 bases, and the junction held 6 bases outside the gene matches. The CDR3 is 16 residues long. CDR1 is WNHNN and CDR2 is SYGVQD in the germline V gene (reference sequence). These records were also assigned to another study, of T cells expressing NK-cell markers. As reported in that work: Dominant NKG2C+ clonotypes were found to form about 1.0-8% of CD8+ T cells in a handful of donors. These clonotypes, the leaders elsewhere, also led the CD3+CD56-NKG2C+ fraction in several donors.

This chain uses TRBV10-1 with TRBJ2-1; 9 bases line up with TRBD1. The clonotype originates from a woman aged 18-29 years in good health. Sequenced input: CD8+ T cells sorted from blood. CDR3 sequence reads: CASSEWPGQGHNEQFF. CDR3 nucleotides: TGCGCCAGCAGTGAGTGGCCGGGACAGGGCCACAATGAGCAGTTCTTC.